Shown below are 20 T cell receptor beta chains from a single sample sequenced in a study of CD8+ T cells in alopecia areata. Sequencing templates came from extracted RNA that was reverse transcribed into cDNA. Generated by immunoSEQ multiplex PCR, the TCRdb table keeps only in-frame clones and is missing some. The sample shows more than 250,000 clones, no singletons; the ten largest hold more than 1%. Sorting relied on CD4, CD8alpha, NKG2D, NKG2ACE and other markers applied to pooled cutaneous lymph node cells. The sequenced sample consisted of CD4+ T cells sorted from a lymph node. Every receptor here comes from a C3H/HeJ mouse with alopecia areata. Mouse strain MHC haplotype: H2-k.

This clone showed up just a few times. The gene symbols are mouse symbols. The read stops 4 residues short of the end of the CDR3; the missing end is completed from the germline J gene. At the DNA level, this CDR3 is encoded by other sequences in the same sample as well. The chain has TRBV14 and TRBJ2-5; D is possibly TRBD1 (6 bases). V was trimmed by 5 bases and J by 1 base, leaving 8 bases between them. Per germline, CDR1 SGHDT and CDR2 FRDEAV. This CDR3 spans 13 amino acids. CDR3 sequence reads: CASSPGDQDTQYF. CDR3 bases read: TGTGCCAGCAGCCCAGGGGACCAAGAC.

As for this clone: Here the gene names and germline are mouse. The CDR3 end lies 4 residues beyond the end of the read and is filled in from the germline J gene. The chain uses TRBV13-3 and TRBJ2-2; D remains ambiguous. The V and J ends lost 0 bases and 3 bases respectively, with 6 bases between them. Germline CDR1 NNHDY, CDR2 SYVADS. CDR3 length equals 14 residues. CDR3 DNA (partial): TGTGCCAGCAGTGATGCAGAGGACACCGGG. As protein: CASSDAEDTG. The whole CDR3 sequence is CASSDAEDTGQLYF.

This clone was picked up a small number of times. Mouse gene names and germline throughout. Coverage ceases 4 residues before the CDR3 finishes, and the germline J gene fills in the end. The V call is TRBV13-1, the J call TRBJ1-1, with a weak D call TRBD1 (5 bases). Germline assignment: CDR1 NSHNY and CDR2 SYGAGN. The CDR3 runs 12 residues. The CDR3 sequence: CASSSDRTEVFF. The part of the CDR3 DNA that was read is TGTGCCAGCAGTTCAGACAGAACA.

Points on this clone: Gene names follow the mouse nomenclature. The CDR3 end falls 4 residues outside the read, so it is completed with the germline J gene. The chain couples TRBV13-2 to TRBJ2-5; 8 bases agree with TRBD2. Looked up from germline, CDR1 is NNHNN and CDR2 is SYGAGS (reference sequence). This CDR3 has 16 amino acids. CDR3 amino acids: CASGDATGGPKDTQYF. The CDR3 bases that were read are TGTGCCAGCGGTGATGCAACTGGGGGTCCGAAAGAC.

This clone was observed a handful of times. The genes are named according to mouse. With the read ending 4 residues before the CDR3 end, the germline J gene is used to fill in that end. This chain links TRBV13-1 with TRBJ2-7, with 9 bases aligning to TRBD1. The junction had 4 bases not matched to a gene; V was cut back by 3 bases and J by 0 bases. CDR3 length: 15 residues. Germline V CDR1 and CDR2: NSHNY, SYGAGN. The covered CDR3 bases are TGTGCCAGCAGTGGTGACAGGGGGAGCTCCTAT. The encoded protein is CASSGDRGSSY. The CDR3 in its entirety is CASSGDRGSSYEQYF.

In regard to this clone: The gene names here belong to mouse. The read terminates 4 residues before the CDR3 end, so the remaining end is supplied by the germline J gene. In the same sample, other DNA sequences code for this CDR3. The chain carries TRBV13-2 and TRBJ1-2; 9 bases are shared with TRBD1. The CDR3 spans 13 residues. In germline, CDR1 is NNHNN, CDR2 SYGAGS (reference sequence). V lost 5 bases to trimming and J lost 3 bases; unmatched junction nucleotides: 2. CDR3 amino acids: CASGRTGDSDYTF. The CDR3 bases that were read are TGTGCCAGCGGCCGGACAGGGGACTCC.

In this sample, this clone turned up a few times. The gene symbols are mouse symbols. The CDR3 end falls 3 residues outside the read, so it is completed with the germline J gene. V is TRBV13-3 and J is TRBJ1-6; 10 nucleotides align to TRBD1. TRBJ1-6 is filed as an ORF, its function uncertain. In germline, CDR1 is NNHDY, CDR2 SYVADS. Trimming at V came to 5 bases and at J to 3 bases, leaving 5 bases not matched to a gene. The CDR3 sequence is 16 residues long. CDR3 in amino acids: CASSSGTGDYNSPLYF. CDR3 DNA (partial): TGTGCCAGCAGCTCCGGGACAGGGGACTATAATTCGCCC.

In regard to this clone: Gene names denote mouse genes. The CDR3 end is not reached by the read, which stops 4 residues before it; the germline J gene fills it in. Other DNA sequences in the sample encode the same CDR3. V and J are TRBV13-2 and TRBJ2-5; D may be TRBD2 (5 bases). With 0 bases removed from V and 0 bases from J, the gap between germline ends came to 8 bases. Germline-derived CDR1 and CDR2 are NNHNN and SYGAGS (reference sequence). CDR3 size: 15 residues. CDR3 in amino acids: CASGDARTNQDTQYF. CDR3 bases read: TGTGCCAGCGGTGATGCCAGGACTAACCAAGAC.

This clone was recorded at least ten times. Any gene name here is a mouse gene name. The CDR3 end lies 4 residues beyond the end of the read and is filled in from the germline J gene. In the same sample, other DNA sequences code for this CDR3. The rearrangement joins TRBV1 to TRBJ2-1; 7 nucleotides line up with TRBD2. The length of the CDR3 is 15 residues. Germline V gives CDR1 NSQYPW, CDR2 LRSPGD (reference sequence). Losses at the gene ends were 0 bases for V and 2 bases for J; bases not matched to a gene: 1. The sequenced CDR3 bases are TGCACCTGCAGTGCAGATTGGGGGGACTATGCT. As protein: CTCSADWGDYA. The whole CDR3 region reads CTCSADWGDYAEQFF.

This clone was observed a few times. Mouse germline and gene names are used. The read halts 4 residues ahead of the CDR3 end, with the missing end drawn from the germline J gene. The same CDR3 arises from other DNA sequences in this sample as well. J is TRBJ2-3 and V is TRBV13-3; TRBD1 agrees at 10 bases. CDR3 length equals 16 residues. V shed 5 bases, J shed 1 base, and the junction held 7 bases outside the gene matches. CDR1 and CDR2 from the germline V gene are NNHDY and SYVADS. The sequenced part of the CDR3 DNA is TGTGCCAGCAGCCCTGACAGGGGGCTGGGTGCAGAA. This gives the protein CASSPDRGLGAE. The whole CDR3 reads CASSPDRGLGAETLYF.

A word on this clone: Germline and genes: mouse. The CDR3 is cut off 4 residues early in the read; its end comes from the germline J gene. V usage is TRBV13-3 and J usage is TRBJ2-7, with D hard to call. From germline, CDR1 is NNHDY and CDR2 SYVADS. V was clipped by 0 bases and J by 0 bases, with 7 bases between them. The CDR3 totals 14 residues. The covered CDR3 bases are TGTGCCAGCAGTGATGGACAAAACTCCTAT. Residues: CASSDGQNSY. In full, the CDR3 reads CASSDGQNSYEQYF.

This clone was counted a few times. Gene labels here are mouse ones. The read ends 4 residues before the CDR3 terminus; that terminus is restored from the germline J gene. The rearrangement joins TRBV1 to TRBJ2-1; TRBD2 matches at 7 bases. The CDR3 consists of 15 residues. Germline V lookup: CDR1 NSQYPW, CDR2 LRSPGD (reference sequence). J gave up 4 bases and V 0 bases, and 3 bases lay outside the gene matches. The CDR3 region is CTCSADMGGYAEQFF. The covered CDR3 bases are TGCACCTGCAGTGCAGATATGGGGGGATATGCT.

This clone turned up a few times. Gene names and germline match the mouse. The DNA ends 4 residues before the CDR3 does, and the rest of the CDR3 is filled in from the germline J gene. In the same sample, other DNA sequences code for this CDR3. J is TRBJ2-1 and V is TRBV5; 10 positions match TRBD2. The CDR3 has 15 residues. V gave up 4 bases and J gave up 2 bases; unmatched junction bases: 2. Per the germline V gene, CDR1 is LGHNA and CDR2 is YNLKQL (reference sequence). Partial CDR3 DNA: TGTGCCAGCAGCCCTGGACTGGGGGACTATGCT. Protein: CASSPGLGDYA. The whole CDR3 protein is CASSPGLGDYAEQFF.

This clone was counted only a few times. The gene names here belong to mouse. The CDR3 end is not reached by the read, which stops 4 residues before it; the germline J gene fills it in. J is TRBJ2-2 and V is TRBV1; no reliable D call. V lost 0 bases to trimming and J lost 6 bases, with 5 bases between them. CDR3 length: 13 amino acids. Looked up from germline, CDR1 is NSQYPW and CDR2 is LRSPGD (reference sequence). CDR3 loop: CTCSAEVPGQLYF. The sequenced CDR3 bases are TGCACCTGCAGTGCAGAGGTTCCCGGG. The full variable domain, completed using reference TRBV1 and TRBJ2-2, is VTLLEQNPRWRLVPRGQAVNLRCILKNSQYPWMSWYQQDLQKQLQWLFTLRSPGDKEVKSLPGADYLATRVTDTELRLQVANMSQGRTLYCTCSAEVPGQLYFGEGSKLTVL.

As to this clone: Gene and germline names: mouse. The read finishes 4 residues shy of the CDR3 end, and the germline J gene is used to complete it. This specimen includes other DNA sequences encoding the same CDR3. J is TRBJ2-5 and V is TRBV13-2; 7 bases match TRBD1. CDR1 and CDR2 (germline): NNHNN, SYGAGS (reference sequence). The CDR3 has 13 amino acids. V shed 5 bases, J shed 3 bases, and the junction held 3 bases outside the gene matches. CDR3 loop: CASGPGQQDTQYF. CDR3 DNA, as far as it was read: TGTGCCAGCGGACCGGGACAGCAAGAC.

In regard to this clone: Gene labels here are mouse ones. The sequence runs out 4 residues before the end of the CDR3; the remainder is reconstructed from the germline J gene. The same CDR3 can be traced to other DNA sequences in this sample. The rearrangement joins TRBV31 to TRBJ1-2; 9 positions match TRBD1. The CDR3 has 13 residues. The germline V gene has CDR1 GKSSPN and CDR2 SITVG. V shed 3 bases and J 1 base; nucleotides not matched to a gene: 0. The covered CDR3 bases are TGTGCCTGGAGGGACAGGGGAAACTCC. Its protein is CAWRDRGNS. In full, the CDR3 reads CAWRDRGNSDYTF.

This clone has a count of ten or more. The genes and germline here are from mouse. The CDR3 region is CASRPLGAANTGQLYF. CDR3 bases read: TGTGCTAGCAGGCCACTGGGGGCCGCAAACACCGGG. V gene TRBV17 combines with J gene TRBJ2-2, with 8 bases lining up with TRBD2. The read stops 4 residues short of the end of the CDR3; the missing end is completed from the germline J gene. The CDR3 has 16 amino acids. Germline CDR1 MNHDT, CDR2 YYDKIL. Unmatched junction bases numbered 6, after V lost 6 bases and J lost 0 bases.

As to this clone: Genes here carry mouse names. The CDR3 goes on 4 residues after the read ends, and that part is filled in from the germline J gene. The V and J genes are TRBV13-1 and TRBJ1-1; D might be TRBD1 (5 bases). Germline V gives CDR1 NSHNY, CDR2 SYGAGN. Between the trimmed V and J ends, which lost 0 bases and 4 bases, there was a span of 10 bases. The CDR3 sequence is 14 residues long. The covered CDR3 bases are TGTGCCAGCAGTGATGCCAGGGAGGGCACA. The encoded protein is CASSDAREGT. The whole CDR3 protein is CASSDAREGTEVFF.

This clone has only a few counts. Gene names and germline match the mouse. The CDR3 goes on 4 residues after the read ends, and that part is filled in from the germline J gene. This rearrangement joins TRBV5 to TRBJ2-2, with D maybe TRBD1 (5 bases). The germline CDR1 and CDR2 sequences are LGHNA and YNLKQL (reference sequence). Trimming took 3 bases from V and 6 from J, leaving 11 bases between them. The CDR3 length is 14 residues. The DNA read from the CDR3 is TGTGCCAGCAGCCAGGGGAGGGGTCCCGGG. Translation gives CASSQGRGPG. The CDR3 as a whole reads CASSQGRGPGQLYF.

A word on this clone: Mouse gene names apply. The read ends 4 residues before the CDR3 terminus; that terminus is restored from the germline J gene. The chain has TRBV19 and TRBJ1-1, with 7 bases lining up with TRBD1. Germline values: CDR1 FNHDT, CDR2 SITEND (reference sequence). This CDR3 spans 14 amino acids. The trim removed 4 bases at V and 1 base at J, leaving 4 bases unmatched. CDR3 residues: CASSSGTVNTEVFF. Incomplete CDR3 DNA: TGTGCCAGCAGTTCCGGGACAGTAAACACA.